This TCR beta chain was found in a study of lymphopenia after photon versus proton radiotherapy. The CDR3 is 15 residues long. V was clipped by 3 bases and J by 2 bases, with 12 bases between them. The germline V gene encodes CDR1 KGHSH and CDR2 LQKENI. This clone was picked up one time. Its cognate antigen is unknown. Findings of the study overall: After lymphocyte nadir, photon-treated repertoires showed oligoclonal expansion, especially CD8+ Temra.

Generated by immunoSEQ multiplex PCR, the TCRdb table keeps only in-frame clones and is missing some. Counted here are about 40,000 clones, more than 75% occurring once; the ten biggest clones make up approximately 2.9%. This chain links TRBV18 with TRBJ2-3, with D perhaps matching TRBD1 or TRBD2 (6 bases each). The sequences come from peripheral blood, collected from a patient treated with photon-based radiotherapy. This sequence originates from a middle-aged man with gastric cancer. For the CDR3, the DNA is TGTGCCAGCTCACCTGGGGGGCGCCCCACAGATACGCAGTATTTT. Translating gives CASSPGGRPTDTQYF. The full variable domain, in which reference TRBV18 and TRBJ2-3 provide the parts outside the CDR3, is NAGVMQNPRHLVRRRGQEARLRCSPMKGHSHVYWYRQLPEEGLKFMVYLQKENIIDESGMPKERFSAEFPKEGPSILRIQQVVRGDSAAYFCASSPGGRPTDTQYFGPGTRLTVL.